The 5 T cell receptor beta chains given below trace back to one sample, sequenced in a study of identical twins. MiXCR, applied by TCRdb to the 5' RACE reads, yields one record per CDR3 protein. The table has approximately 500,000 distinct CDR3 sequences, approximately 24% seen once; the top ten hold just under 3%. The sample was also reused in another study, on T cells expressing NK-cell markers.

The material sequenced was CD4+ T cells sorted from blood. Receptor source: a young woman in good health.

In its sample, this clonotype was seen a few times. The J gene is TRBJ2-2, the V gene TRBV5-1; 8 bases agree with TRBD1. There are 15 residues in the CDR3. Germline trimming cut 4 bases from V and 4 bases from J; bases unmatched to any gene: 6. Germline loops: CDR1 SGHRS, CDR2 YFSETQ. DNA for the CDR3: TGCGCCAGCAGCGAGGACAGGGCCGGCACCGGGGAGCTGTTTTTT. Protein sequence: CASSEDRAGTGELFF.

V usage is TRBV5-1 and J usage is TRBJ1-1; 9 positions match TRBD1. V trimming: 4 bases; J trimming: 7 bases; junction bases outside the gene matches: 5. Germline CDR1 is SGHRS and CDR2 is YFSETQ. There are 13 residues in the CDR3. CDR3 DNA sequence: TGCGCCAGCAGCATACAGGGGGCCGGTGAAGCTTTCTTT. Its translation: CASSIQGAGEAFF.

This sequence joins TRBV10-2 and TRBJ2-3; tentative D call: TRBD2 (6 bases). Trimming shortened V by 4 bases and J by 2 bases, and 13 bases separated the two germline ends. CDR1 WSHSY and CDR2 SAAADI come from the germline V gene. There are 15 residues in the CDR3. CDR3 sequence (DNA): TGCGCCAGCAGTGGAAGGCGGGGTGCCACAGATACGCAGTATTTT. Protein product: CASSGRRGATDTQYF.

V is TRBV15 and J is TRBJ2-2; D possibly corresponds to TRBD2 (6 bases). The germline V and J ends were trimmed by 5 bases and 8 bases, with 18 bases remaining between them. CDR1 is LNHNV and CDR2 is YYDKDF in the germline V gene (reference sequence). CDR3 length: 15 residues. CDR3 nucleotides: TGTGCCACCAGCGACGGGACTCCCGGCCTAGGGGAGCTGTTTTTT. Translated: CATSDGTPGLGELFF.

J is TRBJ2-7 and V is TRBV18; 9 bases are a match to TRBD2. The CDR3 spans 16 residues. The V gene's germline CDR1 is KGHSH and CDR2 LQKENI. V lost 6 bases to trimming and J lost 7 bases; unmatched junction nucleotides: 16. CDR3 sequence reads: CASSQTLAGVGLEQYF. CDR3 DNA sequence: TGTGCCAGCTCGCAAACTTTAGCGGGAGTGGGTTTGGAGCAGTACTTC.